Presented here are 2 T cell receptor beta chains from one specimen sequenced in a study of low-dose radiotherapy and immunotherapy resistance in tumors. With TRAV- and TRBV-specific primers, first-strand cDNA was made, covering the alpha and beta chains. The PCR that amplified TCRs ran for 20 cycles, relying on a constant-region primer and a V-primer adapter. Each CDR3 protein gets one entry after TCRdb re-called the reads with MiXCR. The table shows roughly 54,000 distinct CDR3 sequences, with 25% occurring only once. Time point denoted: before trial treatment. This specimen consisted of PBMCs, obtained before treatment. The source of these receptors is a male donor with prostate cancer.

This clonotype is medium-sized in the sample. The chain joins TRBV7-8 to TRBJ2-3; D call uncertain. V dropped 1 base and J dropped 2 bases, with 7 bases sitting between them. Germline V CDR1 and CDR2: SGHVS, FQNEAQ. The CDR3 extends over 14 amino acids. CDR3 coding DNA: TGTGCCAGCAGCTTAGTGGCAGTCACAGATACGCAGTATTTT. Translated: CASSLVAVTDTQYF.

There are many counts of this clonotype. The V call is TRBV27, the J call TRBJ1-2; 7 bases agree with TRBD1. This CDR3 region has 14 residues. V gave up 4 bases and J gave up 4 bases; unmatched junction bases: 6. In germline, CDR1 is MNHEY, CDR2 SMNVEV (reference sequence). In nucleotides, the CDR3 is TGTGCCAGCAGTTATGGCAGGGGGGCCTATGGCTACACCTTC. Translating gives CASSYGRGAYGYTF.